Following are 12 T cell receptor beta chains from one sample sequenced in a study of read filtering for tumor transcriptome and immune sequencing. The library was built from roughly 400 ng RNA with molecular barcoded adaptors for alpha/delta and beta/gamma chains. TCRdb reprocessed the reads via MiXCR and lists one record per CDR3 protein. The table includes 57,000 or so distinct CDR3 sequences, around 18% detected once. Sequencing was done on a sample of a population of CD138-negative cells sorted from bone marrow. These receptors were collected from a donor at least 40 years old with multiple myeloma.

This clonotype has at least ten counts. This chain connects TRBV24-1 to TRBJ2-2; 7 positions match TRBD1. Trimming removed 3 bases from V and 4 bases from J; junction bases left unmatched: 4. Germline assignment: CDR1 KGHDR and CDR2 SFDVKD. The CDR3 has 15 residues. The CDR3: CATSDTGTVTGELFF. CDR3 coding DNA: TGTGCCACCAGTGATACCGGGACAGTCACCGGGGAGCTGTTTTTT.

As to this clonotype: Since a far larger clone is one base different, this is likely a read error. The gene calls are TRBV12-3 or TRBV12-4 and TRBJ1-4, with D hard to call. The J call may be in error: the DNA end matches TRBJ1-5 better. This CDR3 is built from 14 residues. The CDR3 DNA reads TGTGCCAGCAGTCAGGACCAGCCCCCAGATACGCAGCATTTT. The encoded protein is CASSQDQPPDTQHF.

Ten or more counts support this clonotype. This chain links TRBV10-3 with TRBJ1-2, with unresolved D. V shed 3 bases and J shed 0 bases, with 11 bases lying between them. Germline CDR1 is ENHRY and CDR2 is SYGVKD. The CDR3 length is 15 residues. In DNA form, the CDR3 reads TGTGCCATCAGTGAACCCGGCGCAGCTAACTATGGCTACACCTTC. Translation: CAISEPGAANYGYTF.

This clonotype was seen at least ten times. J is TRBJ1-4 and V is TRBV20-1; D perhaps matches TRBD1 (6 bases). CDR3 length: 13 amino acids. Germline V lookup: CDR1 DFQATT, CDR2 SNEGSKA (reference sequence). V was clipped by 5 bases and J by 0 bases, with 7 bases between them. The CDR3 sequence: CSARTATNEKLFF. The CDR3 DNA is TGCAGTGCTCGGACAGCAACTAATGAAAAACTGTTTTTT.

Concerning this clonotype itself: A much more abundant neighbour one base away suggests this may be a read error. V usage is TRBV7-2 and J usage is TRBJ2-2; no definite D call. Looked up from germline, CDR1 is SGHTA and CDR2 is FQGNSA. This CDR3 has 15 amino acids. The CDR3 sequence is CASSPTKYVTWELFF. The CDR3 region has the DNA TGTGCCAGCAGCCCGACGAAATACGTCACCTGGGAGCTGTTTTTT.

This clonotype was counted ten times or more. The chain employs TRBV7-2 and TRBJ1-3; D remains ambiguous. This CDR3 region has 13 residues. V was trimmed by 4 bases and J by 0 bases, leaving 4 bases between them. Germline values: CDR1 SGHTA, CDR2 FQGNSA. CDR3 DNA: TGTGCCAGCAGCTCGCTCTCTGGAAACACCATATATTTT. Its translation is CASSSLSGNTIYF.

The sample holds many counts of this clonotype. The V and J genes are TRBV10-3 and TRBJ2-1; D call uncertain. The V end was cut by 3 bases, the J end by 10 bases, with 10 bases between. Germline-derived CDR1 and CDR2 are ENHRY and SYGVKD. The CDR3 is 12 amino acids. For the CDR3, the DNA is TGTGCCATCAGTGATGGCCCACAGGAGCAGTTCTTC. This translates into CAISDGPQEQFF.

In its sample, this clonotype was seen many times. One base away lies a much larger clone, so this may be a sequencing read error. The chain couples TRBV29-1 to TRBJ2-1; unclear D gene. The V end was cut by 7 bases, the J end by 9 bases, with 10 bases between. Looked up from germline, CDR1 is SQVTM and CDR2 is ANQGSEA. The CDR3 is 10 residues long. CDR3 residues: CSDRNSEQFF. CDR3 in DNA: TGCAGCGACAGAAACAGTGAGCAGTTCTTC.

Details on this clonotype: One base away lies a much larger clone, so this may be a sequencing read error. The genes are TRBV7-9 and TRBJ2-7; 7 bases are shared with TRBD2. This CDR3 has 15 amino acids. After removal of 5 bases from V and 6 bases from J, the junction contained 13 bases not matched to a gene. Per the germline V gene, CDR1 is SEHNR and CDR2 is FQNEAQ (reference sequence). The CDR3 spells CASSRNEGRASEQYF. The CDR3 DNA is TGTGCCAGCAGCCGGAATGAAGGGAGGGCCTCCGAGCAGTACTTC.

Many counts were recorded for this clonotype. V is TRBV6-6 and J is TRBJ2-1; perhaps TRBD2 as D (6 bases). Per the germline V gene, CDR1 is MNHNY and CDR2 is SVGAGI (reference sequence). Trimming left V 8 bases short and J 4 bases short, with 12 bases between. The CDR3 length is 13 residues. The CDR3 loop is CASAGGRYNEQFF. The CDR3 DNA follows: TGTGCCAGCGCCGGGGGACGTTACAATGAGCAGTTCTTC.

This clonotype was counted ten times or more. The chain is built from TRBV7-2 and TRBJ2-2, with 10 bases fitting TRBD2. Germline V CDR1 and CDR2: SGHTA, FQGNSA. The CDR3 is made up of 14 amino acids. Germline trimming cut 5 bases from V and 6 bases from J; bases unmatched to any gene: 3. This CDR3 is CASSRTSGSGELFF. The DNA of the CDR3 is TGTGCCAGCAGCCGGACTAGCGGATCCGGGGAGCTGTTTTTT.

This clonotype was counted at least ten times. The chain combines TRBV18 with TRBJ2-2; possible D gene TRBD2, 6 bases. The V end lost 3 bases, the J end lost 0 bases, and 8 bases lay between the germline ends. Looked up from germline, CDR1 is KGHSH and CDR2 is LQKENI. The CDR3 sequence is 15 residues long. The CDR3 protein is CASSPGLTNTGELFF. DNA for the CDR3: TGTGCCAGCTCACCGGGACTGACGAACACCGGGGAGCTGTTTTTT.